The clone carrying this T cell receptor beta chain was counted many times. The data belong to a study of spatial heterogeneity in lung cancer. The time point is: sample taken at primary tumor resection. Whole RNA was taken from tumor, nontumor lung or frozen PBMC; it was then sequenced unsorted. The CDR3 is made up of 11 amino acids. The ends were cut back, 5 bases at V and 12 bases at J, with 11 bases in the middle. Via MiXCR, TCRdb re-called the 5' RACE reads, giving one row per CDR3 protein. The table records about 17,000 distinct CDR3 sequences, roughly 23% of them present only once. This TCR came from a female donor with early-stage non-small cell lung cancer. Sample: PBMCs, taken at surgery. V gene TRBV12-3 or TRBV12-4 combines with J gene TRBJ2-1; maybe TRBD2 (7 bases). CDR3 region: CASSPRGAQFF. The DNA of the CDR3 is TGTGCCAGCAGTCCCCGGGGGGCGCAGTTCTTC.